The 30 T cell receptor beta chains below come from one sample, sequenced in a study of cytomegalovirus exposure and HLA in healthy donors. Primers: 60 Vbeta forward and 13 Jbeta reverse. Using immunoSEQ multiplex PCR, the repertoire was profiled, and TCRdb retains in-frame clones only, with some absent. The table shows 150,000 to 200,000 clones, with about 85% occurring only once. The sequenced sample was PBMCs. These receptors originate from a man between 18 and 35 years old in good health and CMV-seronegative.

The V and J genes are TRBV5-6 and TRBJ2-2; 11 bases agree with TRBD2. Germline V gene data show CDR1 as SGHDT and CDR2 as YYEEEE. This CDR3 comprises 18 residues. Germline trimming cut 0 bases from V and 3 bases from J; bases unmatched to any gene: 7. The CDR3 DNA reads TGTGCCAGCAGCTTGGGGGGAACTAGCGGGAGTCACACCGGGGAGCTGTTTTTT. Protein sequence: CASSLGGTSGSHTGELFF.

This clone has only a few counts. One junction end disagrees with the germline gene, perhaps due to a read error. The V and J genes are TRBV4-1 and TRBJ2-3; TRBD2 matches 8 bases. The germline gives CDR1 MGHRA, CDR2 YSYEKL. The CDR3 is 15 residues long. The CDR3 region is CASSLDGGALDTQYF. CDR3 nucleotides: TGCGCCAGTAGCCTTGACGGGGGGGCCCTAGATACGCAGTATTTT.

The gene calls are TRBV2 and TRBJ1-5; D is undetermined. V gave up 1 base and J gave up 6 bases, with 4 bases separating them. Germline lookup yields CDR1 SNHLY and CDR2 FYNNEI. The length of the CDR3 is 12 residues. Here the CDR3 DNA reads TGTGCCAGCAGTGAAGACAGTCAGCCCCAGCATTTT. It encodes CASSEDSQPQHF.

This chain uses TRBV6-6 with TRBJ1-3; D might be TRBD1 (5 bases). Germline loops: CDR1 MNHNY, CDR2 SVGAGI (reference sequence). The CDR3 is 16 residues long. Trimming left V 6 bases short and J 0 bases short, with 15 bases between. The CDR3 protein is CASRPGKALSGNTIYF. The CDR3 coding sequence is TGTGCCAGCAGACCAGGGAAGGCTCTCTCTGGAAACACCATATATTTT.

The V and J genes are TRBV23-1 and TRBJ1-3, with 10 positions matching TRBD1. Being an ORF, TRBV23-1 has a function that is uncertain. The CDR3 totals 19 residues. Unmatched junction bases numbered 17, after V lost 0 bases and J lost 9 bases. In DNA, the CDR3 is TGCGCCAGCAGTCAATCGCGGGGACAGGGGACCCCCACGAAACGCACCATATATTTT. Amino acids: CASSQSRGQGTPTKRTIYF.

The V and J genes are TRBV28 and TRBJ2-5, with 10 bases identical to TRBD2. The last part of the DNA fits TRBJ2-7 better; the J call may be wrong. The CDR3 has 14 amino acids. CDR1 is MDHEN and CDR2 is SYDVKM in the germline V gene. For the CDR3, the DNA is TGTGCCAGCAGGCCGAAGCGGGAGGGTTACGAGCAGTACTTC. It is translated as CASRPKREGYEQYF.

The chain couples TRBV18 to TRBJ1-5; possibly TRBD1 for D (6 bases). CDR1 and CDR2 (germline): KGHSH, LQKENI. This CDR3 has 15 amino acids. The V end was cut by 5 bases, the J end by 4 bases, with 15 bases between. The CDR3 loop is CASSRGQGTNQPQHF. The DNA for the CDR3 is TGTGCCAGCTCAAGAGGTCAGGGGACGAATCAGCCCCAGCATTTT. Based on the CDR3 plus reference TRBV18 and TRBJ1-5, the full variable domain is NAGVMQNPRHLVRRRGQEARLRCSPMKGHSHVYWYRQLPEEGLKFMVYLQKENIIDESGMPKERFSAEFPKEGPSILRIQQVVRGDSAAYFCASSRGQGTNQPQHFGDGTRLSIL.

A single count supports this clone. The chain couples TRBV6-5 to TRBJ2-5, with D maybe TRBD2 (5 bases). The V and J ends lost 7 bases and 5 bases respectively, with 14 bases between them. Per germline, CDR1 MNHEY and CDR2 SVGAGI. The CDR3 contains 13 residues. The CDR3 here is CASTLGSTETQYF. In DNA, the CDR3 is TGTGCCAGCACCCTGGGGAGTACGGAGACCCAGTACTTC.

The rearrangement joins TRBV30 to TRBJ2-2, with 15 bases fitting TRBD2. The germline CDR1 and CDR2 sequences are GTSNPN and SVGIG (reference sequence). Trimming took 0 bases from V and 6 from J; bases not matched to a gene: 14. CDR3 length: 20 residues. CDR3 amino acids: CAWSVGGLAGGLGFAGELFF. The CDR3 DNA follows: TGTGCCTGGAGTGTAGGCGGACTAGCGGGGGGGTTGGGGTTTGCCGGGGAGCTGTTTTTT. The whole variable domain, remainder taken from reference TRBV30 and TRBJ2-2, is SQTIHQWPATLVQPVGSPLSLECTVEGTSNPNLYWYRQAAGRGLQLLFYSVGIGQISSEVPQNLSASRPQDRQFILSSKKLLLSDSGFYLCAWSVGGLAGGLGFAGELFFGEGSRLTVL.

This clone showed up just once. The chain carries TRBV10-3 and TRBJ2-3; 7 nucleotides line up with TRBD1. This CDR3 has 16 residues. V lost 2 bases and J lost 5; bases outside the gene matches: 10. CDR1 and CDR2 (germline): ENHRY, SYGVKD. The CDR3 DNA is TGTGCCATCAGTGAGATCACAGGGGCCCGGAGAGATACGCAGTATTTT. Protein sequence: CAISEITGARRDTQYF.

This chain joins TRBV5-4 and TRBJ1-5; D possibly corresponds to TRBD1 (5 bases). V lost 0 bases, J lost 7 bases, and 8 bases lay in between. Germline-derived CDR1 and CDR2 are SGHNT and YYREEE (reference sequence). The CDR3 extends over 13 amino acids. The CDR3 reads CASSLGGEQPQHF. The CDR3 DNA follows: TGTGCCAGCAGCTTGGGGGGGGAGCAGCCCCAGCATTTT.

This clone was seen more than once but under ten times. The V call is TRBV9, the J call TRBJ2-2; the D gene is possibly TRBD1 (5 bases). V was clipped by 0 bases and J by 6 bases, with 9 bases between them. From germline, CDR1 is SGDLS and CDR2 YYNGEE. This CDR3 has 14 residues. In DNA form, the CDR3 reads TGTGCCAGCAGCGTAGTGCAGGGTTCCGGGGAGCTGTTTTTT. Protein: CASSVVQGSGELFF. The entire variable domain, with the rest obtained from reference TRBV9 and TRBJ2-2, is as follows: DSGVTQTPKHLITATGQRVTLRCSPRSGDLSVYWYQQSLDQGLQFLIQYYNGEERAKGNILERFSAQQFPDLHSELNLSSLELGDSALYFCASSVVQGSGELFFGEGSRLTVL.

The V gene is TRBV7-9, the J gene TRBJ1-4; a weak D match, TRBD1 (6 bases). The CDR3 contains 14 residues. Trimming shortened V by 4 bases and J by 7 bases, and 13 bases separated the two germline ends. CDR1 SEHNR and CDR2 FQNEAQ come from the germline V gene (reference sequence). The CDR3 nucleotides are TGTGCCAGCAGCTCAGGGGCGGGTCGTGAAAAACTGTTTTTT. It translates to CASSSGAGREKLFF.

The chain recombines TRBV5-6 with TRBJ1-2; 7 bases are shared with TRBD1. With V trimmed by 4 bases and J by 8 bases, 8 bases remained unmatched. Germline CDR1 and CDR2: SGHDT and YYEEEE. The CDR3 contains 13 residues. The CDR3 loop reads CASSPPQGWGYTF. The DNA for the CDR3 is TGTGCCAGCAGCCCACCACAGGGGTGGGGCTACACCTTC.

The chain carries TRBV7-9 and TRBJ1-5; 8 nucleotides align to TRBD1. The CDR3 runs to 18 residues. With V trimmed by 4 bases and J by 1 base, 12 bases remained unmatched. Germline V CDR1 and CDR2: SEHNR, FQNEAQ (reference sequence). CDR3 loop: CASSSDRGNPLSNQPQHF. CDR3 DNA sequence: TGTGCCAGCAGCTCCGACAGGGGTAATCCCCTAAGCAATCAGCCCCAGCATTTT.

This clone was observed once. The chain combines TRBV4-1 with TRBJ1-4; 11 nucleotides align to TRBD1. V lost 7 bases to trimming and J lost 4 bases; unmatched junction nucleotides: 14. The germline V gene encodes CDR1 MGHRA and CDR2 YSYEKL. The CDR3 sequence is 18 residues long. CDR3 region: CASTRTRDRGGINEKLFF. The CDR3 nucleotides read TGCGCCAGCACCAGGACCAGGGACAGGGGGGGAATTAATGAAAAACTGTTTTTT.

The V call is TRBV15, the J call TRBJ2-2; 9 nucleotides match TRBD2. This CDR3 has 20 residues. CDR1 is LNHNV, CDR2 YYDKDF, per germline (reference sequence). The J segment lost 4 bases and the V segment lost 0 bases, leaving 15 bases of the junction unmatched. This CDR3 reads CATSRDLPELGGRVTGELFF. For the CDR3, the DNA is TGTGCCACCAGCAGAGATCTCCCCGAATTAGGCGGGAGGGTCACCGGGGAGCTGTTTTTT.

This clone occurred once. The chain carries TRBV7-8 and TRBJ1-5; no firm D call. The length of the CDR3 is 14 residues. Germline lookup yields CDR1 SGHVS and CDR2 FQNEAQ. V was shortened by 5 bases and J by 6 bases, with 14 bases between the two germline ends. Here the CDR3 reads CASSRALRGQPQHF. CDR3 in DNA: TGTGCCAGCAGCAGGGCCCTCCGGGGTCAGCCCCAGCATTTT.

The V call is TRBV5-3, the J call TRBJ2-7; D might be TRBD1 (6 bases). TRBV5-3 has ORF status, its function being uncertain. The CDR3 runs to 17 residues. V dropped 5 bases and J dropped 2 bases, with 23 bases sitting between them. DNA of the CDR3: TGTGCCAGAAGACAACCCGACAGGCCCTCCTCTACCTACGAGCAGTACTTC. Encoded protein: CARRQPDRPSSTYEQYF.

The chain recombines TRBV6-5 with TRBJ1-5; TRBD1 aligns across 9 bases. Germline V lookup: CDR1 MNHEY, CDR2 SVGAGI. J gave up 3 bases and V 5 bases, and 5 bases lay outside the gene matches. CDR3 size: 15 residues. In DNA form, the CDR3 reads TGTGCCAGCAGTACAGGGACAGGGTACAATCAGCCCCAGCATTTT. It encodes CASSTGTGYNQPQHF.

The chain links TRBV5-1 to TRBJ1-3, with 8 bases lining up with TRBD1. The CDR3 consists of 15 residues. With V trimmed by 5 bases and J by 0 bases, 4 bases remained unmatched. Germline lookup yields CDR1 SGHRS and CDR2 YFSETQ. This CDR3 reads CASRPTGDSGNTIYF. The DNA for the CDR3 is TGCGCCAGCAGACCGACAGGGGACTCTGGAAACACCATATATTTT.

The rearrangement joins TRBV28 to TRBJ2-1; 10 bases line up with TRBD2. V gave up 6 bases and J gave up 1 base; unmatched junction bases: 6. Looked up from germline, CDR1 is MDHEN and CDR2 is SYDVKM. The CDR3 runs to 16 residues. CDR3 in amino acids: CASSVSGRPSYNEQFF. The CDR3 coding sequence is TGTGCCAGCAGCGTTAGCGGGAGGCCATCCTACAATGAGCAGTTCTTC.

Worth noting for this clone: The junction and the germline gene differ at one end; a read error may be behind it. CDR3 sequence (DNA): TGTGCCAGTAGAATAGGAGGCATGCTGGGGAACACTGAAGCTTTCTTT. It yields the protein CASRIGGMLGNTEAFF. The chain links TRBV19 to TRBJ1-1; D is undetermined. The CDR3 has 16 residues. Germline CDR1 reads LNHDA; CDR2 reads SQIVND (reference sequence).

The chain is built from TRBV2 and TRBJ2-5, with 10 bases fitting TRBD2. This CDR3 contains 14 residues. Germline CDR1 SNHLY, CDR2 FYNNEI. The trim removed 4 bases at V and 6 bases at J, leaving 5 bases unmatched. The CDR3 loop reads CASSAGTSEQTQYF. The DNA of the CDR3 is TGTGCCAGCAGTGCAGGGACTAGCGAACAGACCCAGTACTTC.

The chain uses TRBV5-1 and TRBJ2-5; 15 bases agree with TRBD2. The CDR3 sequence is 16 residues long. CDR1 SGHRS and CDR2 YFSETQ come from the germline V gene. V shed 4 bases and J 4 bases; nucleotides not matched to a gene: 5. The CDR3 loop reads CASSQGLAGGGETQYF. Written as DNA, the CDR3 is TGCGCCAGCAGCCAGGGACTAGCGGGGGGTGGAGAGACCCAGTACTTC.

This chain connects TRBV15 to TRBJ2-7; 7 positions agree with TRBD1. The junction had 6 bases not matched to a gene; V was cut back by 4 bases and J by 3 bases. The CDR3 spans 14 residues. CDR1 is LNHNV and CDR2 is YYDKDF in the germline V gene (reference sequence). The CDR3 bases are TGTGCCACCAGCATTGGACAGGACCGCTACGAGCAGTACTTC. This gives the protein CATSIGQDRYEQYF.

DNA for the CDR3: TGTGCCAGCAGCCGGGGGGCGACTAATGAAAAACTGTTTTTT. Protein sequence: CASSRGATNEKLFF. This chain links TRBV5-4 with TRBJ1-4; D might be TRBD1 (6 bases). Germline assignment: CDR1 SGHNT and CDR2 YYREEE (reference sequence). V dropped 4 bases and J dropped 2 bases, with 9 bases sitting between them. This CDR3 is 14 amino acids long.

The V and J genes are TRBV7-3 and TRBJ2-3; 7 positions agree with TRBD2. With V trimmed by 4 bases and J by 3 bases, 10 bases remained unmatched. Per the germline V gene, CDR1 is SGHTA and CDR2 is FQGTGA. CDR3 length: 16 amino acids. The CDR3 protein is CASSSWGGSGTDTQYF. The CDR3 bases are TGTGCCAGCAGCTCTTGGGGGGGATCGGGGACAGATACGCAGTATTTT.

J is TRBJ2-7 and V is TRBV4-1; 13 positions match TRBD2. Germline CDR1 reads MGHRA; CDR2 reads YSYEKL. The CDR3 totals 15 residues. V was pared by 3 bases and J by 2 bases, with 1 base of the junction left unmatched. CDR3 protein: CASSHTSGGAYEQYF. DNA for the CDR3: TGCGCCAGCAGCCACACTAGCGGGGGGGCCTACGAGCAGTACTTC.

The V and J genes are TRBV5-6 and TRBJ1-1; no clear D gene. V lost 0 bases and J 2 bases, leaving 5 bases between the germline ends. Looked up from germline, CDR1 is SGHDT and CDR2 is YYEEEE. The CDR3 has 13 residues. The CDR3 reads CASSLAVNTEAFF. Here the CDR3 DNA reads TGTGCCAGCAGCTTGGCTGTCAACACTGAAGCTTTCTTT.